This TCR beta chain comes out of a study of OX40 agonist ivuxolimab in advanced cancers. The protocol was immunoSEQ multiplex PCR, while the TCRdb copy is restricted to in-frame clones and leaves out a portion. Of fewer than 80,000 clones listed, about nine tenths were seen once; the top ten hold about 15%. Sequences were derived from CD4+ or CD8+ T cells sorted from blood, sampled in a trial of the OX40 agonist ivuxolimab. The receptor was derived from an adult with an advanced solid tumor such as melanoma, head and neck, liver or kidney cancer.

CDR3 region: CASSQNPSGSNEQYF. CDR3 sequence (DNA): TGTGCCAGCAGCCAAAACCCATCGGGGTCCAACGAGCAGTACTTC. This chain connects TRBV7-6 to TRBJ2-7, with D possibly TRBD2 on 5 matching bases. Trimming removed 5 bases from V and 5 bases from J, with 19 bases in between. The length of the CDR3 is 15 residues. Germline V gene sequence: CDR1 SGHVS, CDR2 FNYEAQ.